This T cell receptor beta chain was found in a study of Graves' ophthalmopathy and Graves' hyperthyroidism. Findings of the study overall: The majority of expanded thyroid clonotypes above 0.001 frequency also occurred in blood.

RNA transcripts were the template, and TCR beta CDR3 regions were amplified from them. In the first round, RT-PCR was carried out with HTBI primers, and a multiplex PCR formed the second round. Each CDR3 protein is one row after TCRdb ran MiXCR on the multiplex PCR reads. The table shows about 210,000 distinct CDR3 sequences, with 25% to 35% occurring only once. Trimming removed 7 bases from V and 3 bases from J, with 12 bases in between. This CDR3 comprises 13 residues. Per the germline V gene, CDR1 is MNHNS and CDR2 is SASEGT. With respect to this clonotype: No antigen is known for it.

Under 3 months in duration, the ophthalmopathy in affected donors had moderate-to-severe activity, CAS ≥3 and NOSPECS ≥4. Sequenced sample: peripheral blood. The origin of this receptor is a man in his forties or fifties with Graves' ophthalmopathy. The chain employs TRBV6-1 and TRBJ1-1; D is undetermined. The CDR3 loop is CASTHLWDTEAFF. The CDR3 bases are TGTGCCAGCACCCATCTTTGGGACACTGAAGCTTTCTTT.